This T cell receptor (beta chain) was recovered during a study of T cell responses to AZD1222 COVID-19 vaccine. Study at large: Pooled in the analysis were second doses at about 4 or about 12 weeks.

The data were produced by immunoSEQ multiplex PCR, yet TCRdb's version contains in-frame clones alone and is incomplete. The repertoire holds around 250,000 clones, with more than 85% as singletons. V dropped 1 base and J dropped 0 bases, with 7 bases sitting between them. CDR1 and CDR2 from the germline V gene are MNHEY and SVGAGI. This CDR3 region has 14 residues. In regard to this clone: The target antigen is unknown.

Study outcomes and limitations: Scientists sampled the repertoires only once the peak T cell response had passed. Donors skewed white British and female; clonal diversity was possibly underestimated. Receipt of two AZD1222 doses was followed by a rise in Spike-specific TCR breadth and depth.

This clonotype was obtained from an adult in good health. The sequences come from peripheral blood, collected on day 0 of AZD1222 vaccination. The chain has TRBV6-5 and TRBJ2-7; D possibly corresponds to TRBD2 (5 bases). The CDR3 DNA follows: TGTGCCAGCAGTTACTTGGACTTCTCCTACGAGCAGTACTTC. It codes for CASSYLDFSYEQYF.